A single sample is the source of the 30 T cell receptor beta chains below, sequenced in a study of T cell responses to AZD1222 COVID-19 vaccine. Profiling relied on immunoSEQ multiplex PCR, and the TCRdb table lists in-frame clones only, not all of them. The sample consists of some 200,000 clones, about 92% of them appearing once. Sequenced material: peripheral blood, taken on day 0 of MenACWY control vaccination. Source of these receptors: an adult in good health.

The CDR3 DNA sequence: TGTGCCAGCAGTGAATCCGGTGGCAATCAGCCCCAGCATTTT. This gives the protein CASSESGGNQPQHF. This rearrangement joins TRBV6-1 to TRBJ1-5; D ambiguous. V was shortened by 2 bases and J by 2 bases, with 7 bases between the two germline ends. The V gene's germline CDR1 is MNHNS and CDR2 SASEGT. This CDR3 region has 14 residues.

This clone was observed once. V is TRBV5-1 and J is TRBJ1-5; perhaps TRBD1 as D (5 bases). V was clipped by 3 bases and J by 1 base, with 11 bases between them. This CDR3 comprises 15 residues. Germline CDR1 is SGHRS and CDR2 is YFSETQ. In DNA form, the CDR3 reads TGCGCCAGCAGCTCTGAGGGACGGAGCAATCAGCCCCAGCATTTT. Translation gives CASSSEGRSNQPQHF. The complete variable domain, with remaining parts taken from reference TRBV5-1 and TRBJ1-5, reads KAGVTQTPRYLIKTRGQQVTLSCSPISGHRSVSWYQQTPGQGLQFLFEYFSETQRNKGNFPGRFSGRQFSNSRSEMNVSTLELGDSALYLCASSSEGRSNQPQHFGDGTRLSIL.

The gene calls are TRBV7-2 and TRBJ2-5; possibly TRBD2 for D (7 bases). CDR3 length: 14 amino acids. Germline V lookup: CDR1 SGHTA, CDR2 FQGNSA. Trimming pared 4 bases from V and 4 bases from J, leaving 13 bases between. In nucleotides, the CDR3 is TGTGCCAGCAGCTCCCCGGGGGGCCCAGAGACCCAGTACTTC. As protein: CASSSPGGPETQYF.

The gene calls are TRBV20-1 and TRBJ2-7; D may correspond to TRBD1 or TRBD2 (7 bases each). V dropped 3 bases and J dropped 7 bases, with 16 bases sitting between them. The CDR3 consists of 13 residues. Germline V gives CDR1 DFQATT, CDR2 SNEGSKA (reference sequence). For the CDR3, the DNA is TGCAGTGCTAGTTCAGGGGGGGTCAAAGAGCAGTACTTC. The encoded protein is CSASSGGVKEQYF.

For this clone: Other DNA variants within this sample encode the same CDR3. For the CDR3, the DNA is TGTGCCAGCAGCCCGGACAGGAACTATGGCTACACCTTC. Encoded protein: CASSPDRNYGYTF. This sequence joins TRBV7-2 and TRBJ1-2; 7 nucleotides agree with TRBD1. The germline V gene encodes CDR1 SGHTA and CDR2 FQGNSA. The CDR3 covers 13 residues. The V and J ends lost 5 bases and 2 bases, in that order; junction bases with no gene match: 2.

The rearrangement links TRBV6-2 or TRBV6-3 to TRBJ1-2; possibly TRBD1 for D (6 bases). CDR3 length: 13 amino acids. V dropped 4 bases and J dropped 3 bases, with 9 bases sitting between them. Germline CDR1 and CDR2: MNHEY and SVGEGT. This chain's CDR3 is CASSSGQYYGYTF. The CDR3 DNA reads TGTGCCAGCAGTTCAGGACAGTACTATGGCTACACCTTC.

The chain uses TRBV3-1 (or the pseudogene TRBV3-2) and TRBJ2-1, with 7 bases aligning to TRBD1. The V gene's germline CDR1 is LGHDT and CDR2 YNNKEL (reference sequence). The CDR3 is 15 residues long. V shed 5 bases, J shed 4 bases, and the junction held 8 bases outside the gene matches. The CDR3 DNA is TGTGCCAGCAGCAACCCCGGGACAGTGTACAATGAGCAGTTCTTC. Translating it yields CASSNPGTVYNEQFF.

The chain employs TRBV14 and TRBJ1-2; a weak D match, TRBD1 (6 bases). V lost 0 bases and J 0 bases, leaving 11 bases between the germline ends. Germline-derived CDR1 and CDR2 are SGHDN and FVKESK. The length of the CDR3 is 16 residues. The CDR3 bases are TGTGCCAGCAGCCAAGATGGGGGGCGAGCTAACTATGGCTACACCTTC. It encodes CASSQDGGRANYGYTF.

The chain uses TRBV2 and TRBJ1-4; D unclear. The CDR3 covers 11 residues. V lost 6 bases to trimming and J lost 7 bases, with 6 bases between them. Germline V gene data show CDR1 as SNHLY and CDR2 as FYNNEI. CDR3 in amino acids: CASRIGEKLFF. CDR3 sequence (DNA): TGTGCCAGCAGGATAGGTGAAAAACTGTTTTTT.

Notes on this clone: The sample has other DNA sequences that encode this CDR3 too. The chain has TRBV7-9 and TRBJ1-5; perhaps TRBD1 as D (6 bases). The germline V gene has CDR1 SEHNR and CDR2 FQNEAQ (reference sequence). V lost 1 base and J lost 6, with 10 bases in between. The CDR3 consists of 14 residues. This chain's CDR3 is CASSLEGGSQPQHF. The DNA of the CDR3 is TGTGCCAGCAGCTTAGAGGGGGGGTCTCAGCCCCAGCATTTT. The whole variable domain, remainder taken from reference TRBV7-9 and TRBJ1-5, is DTGVSQNPRHKITKRGQNVTFRCDPISEHNRLYWYRQTLGQGPEFLTYFQNEAQLEKSRLLSDRFSAERPKGSFSTLEIQRTEQGDSAMYLCASSLEGGSQPQHFGDGTRLSIL.

This clone was found once. The chain joins TRBV7-9 to TRBJ1-2; TRBD1 aligns across 8 bases. J gave up 3 bases and V 4 bases, and 7 bases lay outside the gene matches. CDR1 and CDR2 (germline): SEHNR, FQNEAQ (reference sequence). This CDR3 contains 15 residues. The DNA for the CDR3 is TGTGCCAGCAGCTCCCAACTGGGACAGGACTATGGCTACACCTTC. This translates into CASSSQLGQDYGYTF.

This clone was detected only once. The V and J genes are TRBV18 and TRBJ2-4; 11 bases match TRBD2. Germline V gene sequence: CDR1 KGHSH, CDR2 LQKENI. The CDR3 totals 18 residues. The junction had 13 bases not matched to a gene; V was cut back by 9 bases and J by 0 bases. The CDR3 DNA reads TGTGCCAGTTCCCATAGTCTAGCGGGGGGAGGAGCCAAAAACATTCAGTACTTC. As protein: CASSHSLAGGGAKNIQYF.

The chain recombines TRBV14 with TRBJ2-5; D not certain. This CDR3 spans 12 amino acids. The germline V gene has CDR1 SGHDN and CDR2 FVKESK. V lost 2 bases and J 1 base, leaving 2 bases between the germline ends. CDR3 coding DNA: TGTGCCAGCAGCCAACCCCAAGAGACCCAGTACTTC. It codes for CASSQPQETQYF.

This clone was counted once. The chain is built from TRBV6-6 and TRBJ2-3, with D possibly TRBD2 on 6 matching bases. V was pared by 2 bases and J by 2 bases, with 11 bases between. The CDR3 extends over 15 amino acids. Germline values: CDR1 MNHNY, CDR2 SVGAGI (reference sequence). The CDR3 DNA sequence: TGTGCCAGCAGTTACATCGGGGGATTCACAGATACGCAGTATTTT. It codes for CASSYIGGFTDTQYF.

The chain uses TRBV7-9 and TRBJ2-1; no clear D gene. V lost 1 base, J lost 3 bases, and 7 bases lay in between. Germline CDR1 and CDR2: SEHNR and FQNEAQ (reference sequence). This CDR3 has 14 residues. CDR3 in DNA: TGTGCCAGCAGCTTAGGGAGCAGCTACAATGAGCAGTTCTTC. Amino acid sequence: CASSLGSSYNEQFF. Complete variable domain (other parts from reference TRBV7-9 and TRBJ2-1): DTGVSQNPRHKITKRGQNVTFRCDPISEHNRLYWYRQTLGQGPEFLTYFQNEAQLEKSRLLSDRFSAERPKGSFSTLEIQRTEQGDSAMYLCASSLGSSYNEQFFGPGTRLTVL.

The chain couples TRBV4-2 to TRBJ2-7, with TRBD1 matching over 7 bases. The germline V gene has CDR1 LGHNA and CDR2 YNFKEQ. The CDR3 consists of 14 residues. The trim removed 4 bases at V and 1 base at J, leaving 4 bases unmatched. The CDR3 DNA reads TGTGCCAGCAGCCTAGGGACAGAATCCTACGAGCAGTACTTC. Encoded protein: CASSLGTESYEQYF.

The chain carries TRBV30 and TRBJ1-1, with 7 bases fitting TRBD1. CDR3 length: 13 residues. Germline V gene data show CDR1 as GTSNPN and CDR2 as SVGIG (reference sequence). J gave up 0 bases and V 7 bases, and 5 bases lay outside the gene matches. Here the CDR3 reads CALLGQMNTEAFF. The CDR3 nucleotides are TGTGCCTTACTGGGACAGATGAACACTGAAGCTTTCTTT.

This clone was seen a few times. This rearrangement joins TRBV5-1 to TRBJ1-5; the D gene is possibly TRBD1 (6 bases). Per the germline V gene, CDR1 is SGHRS and CDR2 is YFSETQ. CDR3 size: 13 residues. With 4 bases removed from V and 3 bases from J, the gap between germline ends came to 8 bases. As DNA, the CDR3 is TGCGCCAGCAGCCAGGGGCTCAATCAGCCCCAGCATTTT. It yields the protein CASSQGLNQPQHF.

The chain uses TRBV20-1 and TRBJ1-5, with D possibly being TRBD1 (6 bases). The CDR3 consists of 14 residues. The germline gives CDR1 DFQATT, CDR2 SNEGSKA (reference sequence). The V and J ends lost 3 bases and 2 bases respectively, with 11 bases between them. The CDR3 DNA reads TGCAGTGCTAGTATGGGGGCTCGCAATCAGCCCCAGCATTTT. It encodes CSASMGARNQPQHF.

The chain combines TRBV28 with TRBJ1-1, with D possibly matching TRBD1 (5 bases). Germline V CDR1 and CDR2: MDHEN, SYDVKM. CDR3 length equals 13 residues. V lost 8 bases and J lost 5, with 15 bases in between. In DNA form, the CDR3 reads TGTGCCAGCGGCCTCGGGGCAGGGACTGAAGCTTTCTTT. The encoded protein is CASGLGAGTEAFF.

This clone was observed a few times. CDR3 DNA: TGCGCCAGCAGCCGGAAGATTAGCGGGGGATCGGCAGATACGCAGTATTTT. Translated: CASSRKISGGSADTQYF. The chain uses TRBV4-3 and TRBJ2-3; TRBD2 agrees at 9 bases. The CDR3 totals 17 residues. From germline, CDR1 is LGHNA and CDR2 YSLEER. The ends lost 4 bases at V and 4 bases at J; junction bases unmatched: 12.

In its sample, this clone was seen once. This chain links TRBV10-3 with TRBJ1-2, with a tentative D call TRBD1 (6 bases). The CDR3 length is 13 residues. Trimming pared 0 bases from V and 8 bases from J, leaving 10 bases between. CDR1 is ENHRY, CDR2 SYGVKD, per germline. The CDR3 DNA reads as TGTGCCATCAGTGAGTCAACAGGGATCGGCTACACCTTC. Its translation is CAISESTGIGYTF.

Only one count was recorded for this clone. This chain connects TRBV3-1 (or the pseudogene TRBV3-2) to TRBJ2-1; possibly TRBD2 for D (7 bases). The CDR3 is 19 amino acids. Germline V lookup: CDR1 LGHDT, CDR2 YNNKEL (reference sequence). Trimming cost V 2 bases and J 0 bases, with 20 bases left between them. The CDR3 is CASSQRSQMGGASYNEQFF. The CDR3 coding sequence is TGTGCCAGCAGCCAAAGATCCCAGATGGGGGGGGCCTCCTACAATGAGCAGTTCTTC.

This clone was detected only once. The gene calls are TRBV5-4 and TRBJ2-7, with 9 bases aligning to TRBD2. The CDR3 spans 14 residues. The trim removed 4 bases at V and 2 bases at J, leaving 4 bases unmatched. Germline lookup yields CDR1 SGHNT and CDR2 YYREEE (reference sequence). In DNA, the CDR3 is TGTGCCAGCAGCCGGGGACTAGCTGCCTACGAGCAGTACTTC. Translation: CASSRGLAAYEQYF.

The rearrangement links TRBV18 to TRBJ2-7; no firm D call. There are 13 residues in the CDR3. The V gene lost 5 bases and the J gene lost 0 bases, with 8 bases spanning the gap. Germline lookup yields CDR1 KGHSH and CDR2 LQKENI. The CDR3 region has the DNA TGTGCCAGCTCAGCGCCGTCCTCCTACGAGCAGTACTTC. This gives the protein CASSAPSSYEQYF.

V and J are TRBV7-9 and TRBJ1-1; D is ambiguous. The CDR3 contains 13 residues. Germline lookup yields CDR1 SEHNR and CDR2 FQNEAQ (reference sequence). The germline V and J ends were trimmed by 5 bases and 2 bases, with 9 bases remaining between them. DNA for the CDR3: TGTGCCAGCAGCGCCGGTCCCAACACTGAAGCTTTCTTT. Its translation is CASSAGPNTEAFF. Full variable domain (missing parts from reference TRBV7-9 and TRBJ1-1): DTGVSQNPRHKITKRGQNVTFRCDPISEHNRLYWYRQTLGQGPEFLTYFQNEAQLEKSRLLSDRFSAERPKGSFSTLEIQRTEQGDSAMYLCASSAGPNTEAFFGQGTRLTVV.

J is TRBJ1-5 and V is TRBV6-5; D gene uncertain. V was pared by 2 bases and J by 2 bases, with 13 bases between. The CDR3 is 16 amino acids. Per germline, CDR1 MNHEY and CDR2 SVGAGI. The CDR3 DNA reads TGTGCCAGCAGTTACCGGGGATACCGGGGCAATCAGCCCCAGCATTTT. It specifies CASSYRGYRGNQPQHF.

The V gene is TRBV4-3, the J gene TRBJ1-1; D is ambiguous. This CDR3 has 12 residues. Germline V gene lookup returns CDR1 LGHNA and CDR2 YSLEER. V lost 5 bases and J 3 bases, leaving 7 bases between the germline ends. CDR3 sequence reads: CASSLGDTEAFF. Here the CDR3 DNA reads TGCGCCAGCAGCTTGGGTGACACTGAAGCTTTCTTT.

The chain joins TRBV19 to TRBJ1-1; the D is unclear. This CDR3 contains 12 residues. Trimming cost V 3 bases and J 6 bases, with 8 bases left between them. CDR1 LNHDA and CDR2 SQIVND come from the germline V gene (reference sequence). The CDR3 spells CASSMVSAEAFF. CDR3 nucleotide sequence: TGTGCCAGTAGTATGGTATCAGCTGAAGCTTTCTTT. The complete variable domain, with remaining parts taken from reference TRBV19 and TRBJ1-1, reads DGGITQSPKYLFRKEGQNVTLSCEQNLNHDAMYWYRQDPGQGLRLIYYSQIVNDFQKGDIAEGYSVSREKKESFPLTVTSAQKNPTAFYLCASSMVSAEAFFGQGTRLTVV.

This chain uses TRBV24-1 with TRBJ2-5, with TRBD1 identical over 7 bases. With 4 bases clipped from V and 5 bases from J, the junction kept 3 bases outside the gene matches. Germline-derived CDR1 and CDR2 are KGHDR and SFDVKD. The CDR3 sequence is 13 residues long. As DNA, the CDR3 is TGTGCCACCAGTGACTCGGGACAGGAGACCCAGTACTTC. Translation: CATSDSGQETQYF.